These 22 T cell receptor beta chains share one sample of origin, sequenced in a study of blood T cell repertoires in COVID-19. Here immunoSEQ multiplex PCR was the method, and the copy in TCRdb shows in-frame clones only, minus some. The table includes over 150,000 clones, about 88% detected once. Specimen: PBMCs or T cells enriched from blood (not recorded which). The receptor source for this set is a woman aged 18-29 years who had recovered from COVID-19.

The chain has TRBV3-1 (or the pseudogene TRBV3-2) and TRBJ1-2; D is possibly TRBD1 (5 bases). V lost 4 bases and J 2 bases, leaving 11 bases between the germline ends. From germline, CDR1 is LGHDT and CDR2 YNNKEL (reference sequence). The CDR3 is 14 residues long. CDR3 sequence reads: CASSPGHLNYGYTF. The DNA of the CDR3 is TGTGCCAGCAGCCCCGGACACTTGAACTATGGCTACACCTTC.

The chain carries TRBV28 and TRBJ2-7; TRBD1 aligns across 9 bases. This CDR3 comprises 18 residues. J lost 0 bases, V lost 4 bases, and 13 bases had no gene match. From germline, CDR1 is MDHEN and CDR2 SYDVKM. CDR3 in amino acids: CASSSDRDRVWGSYEQYF. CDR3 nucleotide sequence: TGTGCCAGCAGTTCGGACCGGGACAGGGTATGGGGCTCCTACGAGCAGTACTTC.

CDR3 nucleotide sequence: TGTGCCAGCAGTTCCCAGGGGGGTGACACCGGGGAGCTGTTTTTT. Encoded protein: CASSSQGGDTGELFF. This chain joins TRBV6-6 and TRBJ2-2; maybe TRBD1 (7 bases). Germline-derived CDR1 and CDR2 are MNHNY and SVGAGI (reference sequence). The CDR3 has 15 amino acids. Deletions cut 4 bases from V and 3 bases from J, with 12 bases between.

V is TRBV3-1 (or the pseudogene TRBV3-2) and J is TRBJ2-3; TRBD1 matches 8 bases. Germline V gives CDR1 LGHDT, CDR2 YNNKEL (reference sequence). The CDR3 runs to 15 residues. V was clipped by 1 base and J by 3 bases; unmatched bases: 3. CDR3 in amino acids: CASSQGYRGTDTQYF. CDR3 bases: TGTGCCAGCAGCCAAGGTTACAGGGGGACAGATACGCAGTATTTT.

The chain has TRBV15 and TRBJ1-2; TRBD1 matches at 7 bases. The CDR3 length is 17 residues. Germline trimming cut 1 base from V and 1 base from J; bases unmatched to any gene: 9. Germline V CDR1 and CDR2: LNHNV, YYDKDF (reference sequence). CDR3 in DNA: TGTGCCACCAGCAGAGGTGAGGGACAGTCGATTAACTATGGCTACACCTTC. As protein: CATSRGEGQSINYGYTF.

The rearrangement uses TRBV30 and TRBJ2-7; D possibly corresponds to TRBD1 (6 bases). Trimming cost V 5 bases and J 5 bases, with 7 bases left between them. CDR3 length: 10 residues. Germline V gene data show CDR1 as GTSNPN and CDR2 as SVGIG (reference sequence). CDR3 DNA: TGTGCCTGGGGGGACAACGAGCAGTACTTC. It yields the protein CAWGDNEQYF.

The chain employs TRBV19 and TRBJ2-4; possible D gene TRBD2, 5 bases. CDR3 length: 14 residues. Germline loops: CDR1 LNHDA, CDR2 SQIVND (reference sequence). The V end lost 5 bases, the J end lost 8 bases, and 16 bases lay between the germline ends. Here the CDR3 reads CASSLEVRTDIQYF. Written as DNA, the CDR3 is TGTGCCAGTAGTCTGGAGGTGAGGACGGACATTCAGTACTTC.

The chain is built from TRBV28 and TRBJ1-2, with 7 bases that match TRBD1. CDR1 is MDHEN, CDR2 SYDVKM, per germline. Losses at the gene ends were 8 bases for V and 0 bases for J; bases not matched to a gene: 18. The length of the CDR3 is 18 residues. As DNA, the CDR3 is TGTGCCAGCGGGATTCAGACAGGGAAGATCGCTTCTAACTATGGCTACACCTTC. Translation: CASGIQTGKIASNYGYTF.

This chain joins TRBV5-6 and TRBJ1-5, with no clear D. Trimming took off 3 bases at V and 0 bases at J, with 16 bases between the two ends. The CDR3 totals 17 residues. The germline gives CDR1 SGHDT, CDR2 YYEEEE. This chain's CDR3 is CASSSREASNSNQPQHF. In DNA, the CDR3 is TGTGCCAGCAGCTCCCGGGAGGCCAGTAATAGCAATCAGCCCCAGCATTTT.

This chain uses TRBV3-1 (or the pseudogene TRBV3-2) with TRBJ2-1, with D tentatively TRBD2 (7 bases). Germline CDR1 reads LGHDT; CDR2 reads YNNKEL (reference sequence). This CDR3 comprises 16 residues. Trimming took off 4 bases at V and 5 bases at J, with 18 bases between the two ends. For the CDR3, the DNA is TGTGCCAGCAGCCGAACGGGGGGCCTCAAAAACAATGAGCAGTTCTTC. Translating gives CASSRTGGLKNNEQFF.

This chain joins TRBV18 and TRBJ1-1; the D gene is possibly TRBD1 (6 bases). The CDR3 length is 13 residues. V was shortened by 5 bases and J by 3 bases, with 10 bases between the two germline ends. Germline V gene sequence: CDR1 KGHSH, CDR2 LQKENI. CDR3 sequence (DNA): TGTGCCAGCTCAAGGTACAGGGACACTGAAGCTTTCTTT. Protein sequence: CASSRYRDTEAFF. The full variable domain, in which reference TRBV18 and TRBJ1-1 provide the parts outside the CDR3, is NAGVMQNPRHLVRRRGQEARLRCSPMKGHSHVYWYRQLPEEGLKFMVYLQKENIIDESGMPKERFSAEFPKEGPSILRIQQVVRGDSAAYFCASSRYRDTEAFFGQGTRLTVV.

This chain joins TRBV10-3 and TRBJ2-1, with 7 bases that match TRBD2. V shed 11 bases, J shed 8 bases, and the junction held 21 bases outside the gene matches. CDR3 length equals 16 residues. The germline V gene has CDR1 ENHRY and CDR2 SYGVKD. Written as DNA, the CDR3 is TGTGCCGCGCTTGGTGCTGGCGGGAGAGGCAGCGATGAGCAGTTCTTC. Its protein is CAALGAGGRGSDEQFF.

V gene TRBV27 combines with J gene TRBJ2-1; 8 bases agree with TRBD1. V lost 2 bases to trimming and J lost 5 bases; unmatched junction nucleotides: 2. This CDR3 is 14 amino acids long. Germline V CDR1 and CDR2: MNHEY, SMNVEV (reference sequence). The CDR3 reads CASSLAGQDNEQFF. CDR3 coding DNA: TGTGCCAGCAGTTTAGCGGGACAGGACAATGAGCAGTTCTTC.

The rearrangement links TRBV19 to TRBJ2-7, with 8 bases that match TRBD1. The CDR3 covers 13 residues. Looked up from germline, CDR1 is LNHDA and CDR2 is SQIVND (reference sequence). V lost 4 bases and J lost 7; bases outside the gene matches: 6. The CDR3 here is CASSKDRVGEQYF. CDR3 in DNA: TGTGCCAGTAGTAAGGACAGGGTAGGTGAGCAGTACTTC.

CDR3: CASSLALGQGGTEAFF. DNA for the CDR3: TGCGCCAGCAGCTTGGCCCTTGGACAGGGAGGCACTGAAGCTTTCTTT. The chain recombines TRBV5-1 with TRBJ1-1; the match to TRBD1 covers 8 bases. The CDR3 runs 16 residues. V lost 0 bases to trimming and J lost 4 bases; unmatched junction nucleotides: 8. Germline V gene data show CDR1 as SGHRS and CDR2 as YFSETQ.

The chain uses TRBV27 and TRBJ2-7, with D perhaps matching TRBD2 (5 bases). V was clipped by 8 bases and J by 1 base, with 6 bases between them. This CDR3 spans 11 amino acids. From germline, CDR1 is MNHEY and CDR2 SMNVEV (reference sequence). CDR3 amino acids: CASRGSYEQYF. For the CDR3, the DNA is TGTGCCAGCCGAGGGTCCTACGAGCAGTACTTC.

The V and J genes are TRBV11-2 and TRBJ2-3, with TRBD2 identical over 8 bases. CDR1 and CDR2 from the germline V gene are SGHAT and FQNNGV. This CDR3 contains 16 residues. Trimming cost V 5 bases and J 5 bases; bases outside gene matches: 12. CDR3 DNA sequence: TGTGCCAGCAGCACCCGGGGGGGACAAGAGGGAGATACGCAGTATTTT. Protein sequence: CASSTRGGQEGDTQYF.

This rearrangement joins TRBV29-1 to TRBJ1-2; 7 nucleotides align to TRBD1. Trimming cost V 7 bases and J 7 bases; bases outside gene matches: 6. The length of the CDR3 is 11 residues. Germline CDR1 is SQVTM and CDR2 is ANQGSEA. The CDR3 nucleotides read TGCAGCGCAGGGGGTCTTGCTGGCTACACCTTC. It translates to CSAGGLAGYTF. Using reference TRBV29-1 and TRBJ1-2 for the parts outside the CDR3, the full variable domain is SAVISQKPSRDICQRGTSLTIQCQVDSQVTMMFWYRQQPGQSLTLIATANQGSEATYESGFVIDKFPISRPNLTFSTLTVSNMSPEDSSIYLCSAGGLAGYTFGSGTRLTVV.

For the CDR3, the DNA is TGTGCCAGCAGCTTAGAACTAGCTCTCTACAATGAGCAGTTCTTC. Protein sequence: CASSLELALYNEQFF. The V and J genes are TRBV7-3 and TRBJ2-1; perhaps TRBD2 as D (6 bases). Germline CDR1 SGHTA, CDR2 FQGTGA. V dropped 2 bases and J dropped 3 bases, with 11 bases sitting between them. The length of the CDR3 is 15 residues.

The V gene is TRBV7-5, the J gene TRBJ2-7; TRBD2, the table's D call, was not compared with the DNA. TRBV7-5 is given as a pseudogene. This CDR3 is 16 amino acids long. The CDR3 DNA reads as TGTGCCAGAAGCCCAATGGGCGGGAGGTCCACCTACGAGCAGTACTTC. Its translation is CARSPMGGRSTYEQYF.

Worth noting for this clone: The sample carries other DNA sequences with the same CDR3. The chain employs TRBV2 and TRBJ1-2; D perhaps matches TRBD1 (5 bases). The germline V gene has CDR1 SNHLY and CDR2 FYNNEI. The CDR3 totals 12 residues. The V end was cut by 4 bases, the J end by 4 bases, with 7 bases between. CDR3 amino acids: CASSGQGYGYTF. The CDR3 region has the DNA TGTGCCAGCAGTGGCCAGGGCTATGGCTACACCTTC.

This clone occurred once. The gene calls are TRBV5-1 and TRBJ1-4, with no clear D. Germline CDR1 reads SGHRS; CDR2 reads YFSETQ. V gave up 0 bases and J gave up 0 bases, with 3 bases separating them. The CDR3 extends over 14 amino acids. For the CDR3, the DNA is TGCGCCAGCAGCTTGGACACAACTAATGAAAAACTGTTTTTT. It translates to CASSLDTTNEKLFF. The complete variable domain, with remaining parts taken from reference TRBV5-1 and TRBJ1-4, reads KAGVTQTPRYLIKTRGQQVTLSCSPISGHRSVSWYQQTPGQGLQFLFEYFSETQRNKGNFPGRFSGRQFSNSRSEMNVSTLELGDSALYLCASSLDTTNEKLFFGSGTQLSVL.